These 26 T cell receptor beta chains were sequenced from one sample in a study of shared clonotypes between healthy human individuals. CD8 cells classed as naive were CD45RO-negative and positively selected for CCR7, excluding terminally differentiated effector memory CD45RA+ cells. TCRdb's table, derived via immunoSEQ multiplex PCR, lists solely in-frame clones and lacks some. The table lists millions of clones, about 92% of them singletons. Source material: naive CD8+ T cells from PBMCs. All receptors come from a man aged 18 to 29 in good health. Some clones in this sample may be carry-over from other donors' samples.

The gene calls are TRBV19 and TRBJ2-5; TRBD2 matches at 7 bases. V lost 7 bases, J lost 3 bases, and 5 bases stayed unmatched. Germline CDR1 and CDR2: LNHDA and SQIVND (reference sequence). This CDR3 spans 13 amino acids. This CDR3 reads CASTLRGEETQYF. DNA of the CDR3: TGTGCCAGTACCCTCCGGGGGGAAGAGACCCAGTACTTC.

A word on this clone: At the DNA level, this CDR3 is encoded by other sequences in the same sample as well. This chain uses TRBV7-9 with TRBJ2-7; D not certain. V lost 3 bases, J lost 5 bases, and 5 bases lay in between. The CDR3 runs to 11 residues. Per the germline V gene, CDR1 is SEHNR and CDR2 is FQNEAQ (reference sequence). CDR3 sequence: CASSFGNEQYF. The CDR3 coding sequence is TGTGCCAGCAGCTTTGGGAACGAGCAGTACTTC.

The V gene is TRBV28, the J gene TRBJ2-1; D unresolved. The CDR3 has 14 amino acids. V lost 5 bases, J lost 6 bases, and 14 bases lay in between. CDR1 and CDR2 from the germline V gene are MDHEN and SYDVKM. CDR3 nucleotides: TGTGCCAGCAGTCCCAACCGACTTGTCAATGAGCAGTTCTTC. Residues: CASSPNRLVNEQFF.

This clone has a single count. The V gene is TRBV9, the J gene TRBJ2-5; 10 bases are shared with TRBD1. The CDR3 sequence is 14 residues long. Germline values: CDR1 SGDLS, CDR2 YYNGEE. After removal of 4 bases from V and 4 bases from J, the junction contained 4 bases not matched to a gene. DNA of the CDR3: TGTGCCAGCAGCTCGACAGGGGGCGGAGAGACCCAGTACTTC. It yields the protein CASSSTGGGETQYF.

V gene TRBV11-2 combines with J gene TRBJ2-1; D is possibly TRBD1 or TRBD2 (5 bases each). This CDR3 region has 16 residues. Trimming pared 1 base from V and 3 bases from J, leaving 13 bases between. The V gene's germline CDR1 is SGHAT and CDR2 FQNNGV. The CDR3 loop reads CASSLGVRDDYNEQFF. The CDR3 nucleotides read TGTGCCAGCAGCTTAGGGGTCAGGGACGACTACAATGAGCAGTTCTTC.

Notes on this clone: This sample also contains other DNA sequences that code for the same CDR3. J is TRBJ2-5 and V is TRBV4-1; the D gene could be TRBD1 or TRBD2 (5 bases each). CDR1 is MGHRA and CDR2 is YSYEKL in the germline V gene. The CDR3 is made up of 15 amino acids. V lost 3 bases and J 1 base, leaving 12 bases between the germline ends. CDR3 nucleotides: TGCGCCAGCAGCCATCCGGGACGGCCCCAAGAGACCCAGTACTTC. This sequence encodes CASSHPGRPQETQYF.

The rearrangement links TRBV27 to TRBJ2-1; D tentatively reads TRBD1 or TRBD2 (5 bases each). The CDR3 length is 15 residues. Trimming removed 6 bases at V and 3 bases at J, with 15 bases between. CDR1 is MNHEY, CDR2 SMNVEV, per germline (reference sequence). CDR3 sequence (DNA): TGTGCCAGCAGATTAACCGGGACCCTCTACAATGAGCAGTTCTTC. This codes for CASRLTGTLYNEQFF.

This chain connects TRBV19 to TRBJ1-1; TRBD1 agrees at 9 bases. Per germline, CDR1 LNHDA and CDR2 SQIVND (reference sequence). The CDR3 sequence is 16 residues long. V dropped 3 bases and J dropped 1; count of bases not matched to a gene: 6. DNA of the CDR3: TGTGCCAGTAGTATGGACCCGACAGGGGGGAACACTGAAGCTTTCTTT. This translates into CASSMDPTGGNTEAFF.

This clone was counted once. The chain couples TRBV6-5 to TRBJ2-7; D is perhaps TRBD1 (6 bases). The CDR3 sequence is 13 residues long. V was cut by 2 bases and J by 6 bases, with 11 bases left in between. Germline V gives CDR1 MNHEY, CDR2 SVGAGI. The CDR3 region has the DNA TGTGCCAGCAGTTACCACCTACAGGGCGAGCAGTACTTC. It codes for CASSYHLQGEQYF.

The count of this clone is one. The gene calls are TRBV4-3 and TRBJ2-3; TRBD2 matches at 10 bases. Germline V gene lookup returns CDR1 LGHNA and CDR2 YSLEER. The CDR3 runs to 18 residues. V lost 0 bases, J lost 3 bases, and 9 bases stayed unmatched. The CDR3 DNA reads as TGCGCCAGCAGCCAAGATTGGCGGGCTAGCGGGAGAACAGATACGCAGTATTTT. Translation gives CASSQDWRASGRTDTQYF.

The CDR3 spells CASSHGQVDSGANVLTF. DNA for the CDR3: TGTGCCAGCAGCCACGGACAGGTAGACTCTGGGGCCAACGTCCTGACTTTC. The chain joins TRBV14 to TRBJ2-6; 7 bases are a match to TRBD1. This CDR3 has 17 residues. CDR1 and CDR2 from the germline V gene are SGHDN and FVKESK. V trimming: 3 bases; J trimming: 0 bases; junction bases outside the gene matches: 5.

The chain carries TRBV27 and TRBJ2-1, with 9 bases identical to TRBD1. The V gene's germline CDR1 is MNHEY and CDR2 SMNVEV (reference sequence). J was trimmed by 16 bases and V by 1 base; bases with no gene match: 8. The CDR3 sequence is 13 residues long. As DNA, the CDR3 is TGTGCCAGCAGTTTATATGGTAGGACAGGGGACTTCTTC. Amino acid sequence: CASSLYGRTGDFF.

V and J are TRBV28 and TRBJ2-7, with D maybe TRBD2 (6 bases). Trimming left V 8 bases short and J 2 bases short, with 22 bases between. Germline V gene lookup returns CDR1 MDHEN and CDR2 SYDVKM. CDR3 length equals 16 residues. The CDR3 is CASSRHGTPLAYEQYF. CDR3 sequence (DNA): TGTGCCAGCTCCCGCCACGGGACTCCCCTAGCCTACGAGCAGTACTTC.

As to this clone: The sample has other DNA sequences that encode this CDR3 too. The chain has TRBV29-1 and TRBJ2-1; D is ambiguous. V lost 1 base, J lost 2 bases, and 3 bases lay in between. The CDR3 contains 12 residues. Germline CDR1 and CDR2: SQVTM and ANQGSEA. In DNA form, the CDR3 reads TGCAGCGTTGAAGTTACCTACAATGAGCAGTTCTTC. Amino acid sequence: CSVEVTYNEQFF.

J is TRBJ2-3 and V is TRBV5-6, with D unresolved. Germline lookup yields CDR1 SGHDT and CDR2 YYEEEE. The CDR3 length is 16 residues. The V gene lost 2 bases and the J gene lost 0 bases, with 13 bases spanning the gap. The CDR3 protein is CASSFPPTLSTDTQYF. In DNA, the CDR3 is TGTGCCAGCAGCTTCCCCCCCACACTTAGCACAGATACGCAGTATTTT.

This clone has a single count. Other DNA sequences in the sample encode the same CDR3. This chain links TRBV15 with TRBJ2-1; no firm D call. Germline V CDR1 and CDR2: LNHNV, YYDKDF (reference sequence). This CDR3 contains 12 residues. V lost 5 bases, J lost 2 bases, and 4 bases lay in between. CDR3 in DNA: TGTGCCACCAGCTCGACCTACAATGAGCAGTTCTTC. Protein sequence: CATSSTYNEQFF.

This sequence joins TRBV7-6 and TRBJ2-1; TRBD1 agrees at 10 bases. Germline V gives CDR1 SGHVS, CDR2 FNYEAQ. The CDR3 has 13 amino acids. The trim removed 4 bases at V and 8 bases at J, leaving 2 bases unmatched. The CDR3 here is CASSSGTGDEQFF. The DNA for the CDR3 is TGTGCCAGCAGCTCCGGGACAGGGGATGAGCAGTTCTTC.

The J gene is TRBJ2-5, the V gene TRBV7-8; D is unclear. Germline V lookup: CDR1 SGHVS, CDR2 FQNEAQ. The CDR3 runs 14 residues. The V end lost 1 base, the J end lost 5 bases, and 11 bases lay between the germline ends. For the CDR3, the DNA is TGTGCCAGCAGCTTAGGGCTGGGTTACGAGACCCAGTACTTC. Protein product: CASSLGLGYETQYF. Complete variable domain (other parts from reference TRBV7-8 and TRBJ2-5): GAGVSQSPRYKVAKRGQDVALRCDPISGHVSLFWYQQALGQGPEFLTYFQNEAQLDKSGLPSDRFFAERPEGSVSTLKIQRTQQEDSAVYLCASSLGLGYETQYFGPGTRLLVL.

About this clone: The sample contains more than one DNA sequence encoding this CDR3. The gene calls are TRBV7-9 and TRBJ2-1; possible D gene TRBD1, 6 bases. Trimming removed 5 bases from V and 0 bases from J, with 14 bases in between. Germline V gives CDR1 SEHNR, CDR2 FQNEAQ (reference sequence). The CDR3 contains 16 residues. The CDR3 nucleotides read TGTGCCAGCAGCCCGCCCACAGGGAGCTCCTACAATGAGCAGTTCTTC. This gives the protein CASSPPTGSSYNEQFF.

The chain employs TRBV6-4 and TRBJ1-1; maybe TRBD1 (5 bases). V was trimmed by 6 bases and J by 4 bases, leaving 18 bases between them. CDR3 length: 15 residues. Germline CDR1 MRHNA, CDR2 SNTAGT. The CDR3 sequence: CASSHTGGGVTEAFF. The CDR3 region has the DNA TGTGCCAGCAGCCACACCGGCGGGGGGGTCACTGAAGCTTTCTTT.

The chain carries TRBV28 and TRBJ2-1; D may correspond to TRBD1 or TRBD2 (6 bases each). Trimming removed 3 bases at V and 6 bases at J, with 12 bases between. The CDR3 has 14 amino acids. Germline V gene sequence: CDR1 MDHEN, CDR2 SYDVKM. The chain's CDR3 is CASSFVRGPNEQFF. DNA for the CDR3: TGTGCCAGCAGTTTTGTACGGGGGCCCAATGAGCAGTTCTTC. Combining the CDR3 with reference TRBV28 and TRBJ2-1 gives the whole variable domain DVKVTQSSRYLVKRTGEKVFLECVQDMDHENMFWYRQDPGLGLRLIYFSYDVKMKEKGDIPEGYSVSREKKERFSLILESASTNQTSMYLCASSFVRGPNEQFFGPGTRLTVL.

CDR3 DNA: TGTGCCAGCAGTCTGGATAGTACCGGGGAGCTGTTTTTT. Its translation is CASSLDSTGELFF. The V and J genes are TRBV7-3 and TRBJ2-2; D is uncertain. V gave up 6 bases and J gave up 5 bases, with 10 bases separating them. Germline CDR1 reads SGHTA; CDR2 reads FQGTGA. This CDR3 contains 13 residues.

The rearrangement uses TRBV5-1 and TRBJ2-3; D is perhaps TRBD1 (6 bases). V lost 4 bases and J 4 bases, leaving 10 bases between the germline ends. Germline CDR1 and CDR2: SGHRS and YFSETQ. The CDR3 runs to 13 residues. CDR3 in amino acids: CASSTRTADTQYF. The CDR3 DNA follows: TGCGCCAGCAGCACAAGGACAGCAGATACGCAGTATTTT.

CDR3 sequence (DNA): TGTGCCACCACCCAGGGGGCGACAGGGCCTGGAGACACTGAAGCTTTCTTT. Translating it yields CATTQGATGPGDTEAFF. J is TRBJ1-1 and V is TRBV15, with 8 bases lining up with TRBD1. V lost 7 bases to trimming and J lost 3 bases; unmatched junction nucleotides: 16. Germline CDR1 reads LNHNV; CDR2 reads YYDKDF (reference sequence). The CDR3 has 17 amino acids. Using reference TRBV15 and TRBJ1-1 for the parts outside the CDR3, the full variable domain is DAMVIQNPRYQVTQFGKPVTLSCSQTLNHNVMYWYQQKSSQAPKLLFHYYDKDFNNEADTPDNFQSRRPNTSFCFLDIRSPGLGDTAMYLCATTQGATGPGDTEAFFGQGTRLTVV.

This chain joins TRBV29-1 and TRBJ1-2; maybe TRBD1 (5 bases). The CDR3 has 12 amino acids. Between the trimmed V and J ends, which lost 6 bases and 7 bases, there was a span of 15 bases. CDR1 SQVTM and CDR2 ANQGSEA come from the germline V gene. DNA of the CDR3: TGCAGCGTCCCTAGAGTACAGGCTGGCTACACCTTC. It is translated as CSVPRVQAGYTF.

Of note for this clone: One junction end disagrees with the germline gene, perhaps due to a read error. The chain is built from TRBV27 and TRBJ2-1, with D possibly TRBD1 on 6 matching bases. The CDR3 runs 13 residues. Germline CDR1 and CDR2: MNHEY and SMNVEV (reference sequence). This chain's CDR3 is CASSSPPDSEEFF. The CDR3 DNA is TGTGCCAGCAGTTCCCCTCCGGACAGTGAGGAGTTCTTC.